In its sample, the clone carrying this T cell receptor (beta chain) was seen once. The data belong to a study of radiotherapy plus CTLA-4 blockade in lung cancer. On the study more broadly: There were objective responses in 15% to 20% of patients, and roughly 32% had disease control.

The CDR3 spans 18 residues. In germline, CDR1 is LNHDA, CDR2 SQIVND (reference sequence). The J segment lost 4 bases and the V segment lost 2 bases, leaving 9 bases of the junction unmatched. Data came from immunoSEQ multiplex PCR; TCRdb stores just in-frame clones and leaves some out. The sample has 75,000 to 95,000 clones, roughly four fifths seen once. J is TRBJ2-2 and V is TRBV19, with 11 bases fitting TRBD2. The sample in question was peripheral blood, obtained from a patient treated with radiotherapy plus ipilimumab. The clonotype was recovered from a human donor with non-small cell lung cancer that progressed on radiotherapy plus ipilimumab. CDR3 coding DNA: TGTGCCAGTAGTATATCAACTAGCGGGAGTGTCGTCACCGGGGAGCTGTTTTTT. Its protein product is CASSISTSGSVVTGELFF.